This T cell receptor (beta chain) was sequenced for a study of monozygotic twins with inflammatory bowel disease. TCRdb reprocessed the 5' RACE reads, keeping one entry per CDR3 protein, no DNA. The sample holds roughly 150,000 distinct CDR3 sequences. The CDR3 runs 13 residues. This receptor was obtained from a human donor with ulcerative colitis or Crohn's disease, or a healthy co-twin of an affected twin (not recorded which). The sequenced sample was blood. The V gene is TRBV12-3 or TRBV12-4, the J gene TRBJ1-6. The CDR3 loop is CASTVTGNSPLHF.